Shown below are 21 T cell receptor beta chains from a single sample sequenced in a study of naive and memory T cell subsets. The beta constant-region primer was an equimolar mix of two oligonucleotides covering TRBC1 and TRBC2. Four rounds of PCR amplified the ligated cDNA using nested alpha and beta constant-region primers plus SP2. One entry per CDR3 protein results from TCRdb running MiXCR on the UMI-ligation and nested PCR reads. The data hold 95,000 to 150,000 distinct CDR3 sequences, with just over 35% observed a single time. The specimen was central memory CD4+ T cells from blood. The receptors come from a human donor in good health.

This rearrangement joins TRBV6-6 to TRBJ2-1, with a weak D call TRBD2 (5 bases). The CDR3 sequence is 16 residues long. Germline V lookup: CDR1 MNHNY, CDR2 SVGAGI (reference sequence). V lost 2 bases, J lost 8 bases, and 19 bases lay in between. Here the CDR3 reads CASSYRPEGGNDEQFF. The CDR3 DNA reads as TGTGCCAGCAGTTACCGTCCGGAAGGAGGTAACGATGAGCAGTTCTTC.

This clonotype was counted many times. The CDR3 loop is CASRRTGDVDEQFF. DNA of the CDR3: TGTGCCAGCAGACGGACAGGGGACGTCGATGAGCAGTTCTTC. The chain couples TRBV11-2 to TRBJ2-1, with 9 bases matching TRBD1. Unmatched junction bases numbered 8, after V lost 6 bases and J lost 8 bases. The CDR3 runs to 14 residues. Germline-derived CDR1 and CDR2 are SGHAT and FQNNGV.

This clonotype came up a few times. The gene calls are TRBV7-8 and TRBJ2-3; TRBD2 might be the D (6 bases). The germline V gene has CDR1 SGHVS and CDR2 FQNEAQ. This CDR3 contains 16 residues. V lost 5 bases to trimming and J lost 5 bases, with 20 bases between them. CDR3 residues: CASSRNPGAGRDTQYF. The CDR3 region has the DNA TGTGCCAGCAGCCGCAACCCGGGAGCCGGTAGAGATACGCAGTATTTT.

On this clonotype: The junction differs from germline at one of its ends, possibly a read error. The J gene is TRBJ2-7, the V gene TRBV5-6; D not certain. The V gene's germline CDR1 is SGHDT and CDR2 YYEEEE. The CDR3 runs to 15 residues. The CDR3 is CANSFISVGSYEQYF. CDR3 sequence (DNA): TGTGCCAACAGCTTCATATCAGTGGGCTCCTACGAGCAGTACTTC.

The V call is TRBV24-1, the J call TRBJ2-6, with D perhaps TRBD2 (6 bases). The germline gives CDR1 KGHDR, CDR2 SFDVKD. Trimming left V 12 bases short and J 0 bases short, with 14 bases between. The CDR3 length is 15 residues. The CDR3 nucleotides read TGTGCCCCTCTTAGCGGTGTCTCTGGGGCCAACGTCCTGACTTTC. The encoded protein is CAPLSGVSGANVLTF.

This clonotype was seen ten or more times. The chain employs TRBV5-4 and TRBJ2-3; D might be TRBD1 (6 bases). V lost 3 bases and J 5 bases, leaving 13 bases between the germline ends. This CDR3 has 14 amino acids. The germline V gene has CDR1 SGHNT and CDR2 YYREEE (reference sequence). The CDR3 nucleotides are TGTGCCAGCAGCTCCAGGACAGAACTAGATACGCAGTATTTT. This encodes CASSSRTELDTQYF.

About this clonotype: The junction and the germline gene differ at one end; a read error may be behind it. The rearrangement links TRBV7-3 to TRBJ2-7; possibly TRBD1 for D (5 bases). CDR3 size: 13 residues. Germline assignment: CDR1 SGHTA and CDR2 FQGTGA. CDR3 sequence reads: CASSLTGRDEQYF. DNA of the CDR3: TGTGCCAGCAGCCTAACAGGCAGGGACGAGCAGTACTTC.

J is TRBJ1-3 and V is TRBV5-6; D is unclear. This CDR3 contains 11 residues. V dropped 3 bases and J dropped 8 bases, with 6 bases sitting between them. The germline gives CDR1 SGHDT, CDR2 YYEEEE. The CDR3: CASSWMDTIYF. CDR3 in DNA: TGTGCCAGCAGCTGGATGGACACCATATATTTT.

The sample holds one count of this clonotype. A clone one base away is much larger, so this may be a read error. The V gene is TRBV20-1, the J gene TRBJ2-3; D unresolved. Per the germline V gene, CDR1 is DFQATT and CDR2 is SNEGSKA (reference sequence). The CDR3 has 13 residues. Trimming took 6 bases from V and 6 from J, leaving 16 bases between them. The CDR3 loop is CSASSGLEDTQYF. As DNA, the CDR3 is TGCAGTGCCTCCTCGGGCCTAGAGGATACGCAGTATTTT.

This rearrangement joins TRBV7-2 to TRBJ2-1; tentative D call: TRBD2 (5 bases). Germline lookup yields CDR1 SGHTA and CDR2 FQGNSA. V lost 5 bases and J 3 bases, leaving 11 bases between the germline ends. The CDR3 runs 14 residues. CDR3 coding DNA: TGTGCCAGCAGCGCCTCTAGCTACTACAATGAGCAGTTCTTC. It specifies CASSASSYYNEQFF.

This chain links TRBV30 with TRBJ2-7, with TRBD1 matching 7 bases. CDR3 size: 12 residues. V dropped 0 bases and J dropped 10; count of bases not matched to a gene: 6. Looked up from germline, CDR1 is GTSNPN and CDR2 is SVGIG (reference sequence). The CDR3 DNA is TGTGCCTGGAGTGTTGACAGGGTCTATCAGTACTTC. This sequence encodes CAWSVDRVYQYF.

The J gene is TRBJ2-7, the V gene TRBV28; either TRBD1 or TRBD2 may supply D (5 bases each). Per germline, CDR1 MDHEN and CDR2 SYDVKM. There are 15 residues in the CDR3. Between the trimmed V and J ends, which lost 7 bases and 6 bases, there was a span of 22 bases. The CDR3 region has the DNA TGTGCCAGCACCTCCGTTTGGGGGACGCTCAGCGAGCAGTACTTC. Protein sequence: CASTSVWGTLSEQYF.

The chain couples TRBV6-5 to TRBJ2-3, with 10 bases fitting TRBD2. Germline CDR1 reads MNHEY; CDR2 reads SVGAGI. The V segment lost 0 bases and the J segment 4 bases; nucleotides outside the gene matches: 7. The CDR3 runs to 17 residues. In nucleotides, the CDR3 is TGTGCCAGCAGTTACTCATCCCTAGCGGGAGTCGCAGATACGCAGTATTTT. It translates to CASSYSSLAGVADTQYF.

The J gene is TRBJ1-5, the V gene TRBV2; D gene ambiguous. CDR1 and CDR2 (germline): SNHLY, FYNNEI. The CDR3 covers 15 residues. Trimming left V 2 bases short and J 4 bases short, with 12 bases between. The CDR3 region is CASSEQIQLNQPQHF. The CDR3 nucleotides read TGTGCCAGCAGTGAACAGATCCAGTTAAATCAGCCCCAGCATTTT.

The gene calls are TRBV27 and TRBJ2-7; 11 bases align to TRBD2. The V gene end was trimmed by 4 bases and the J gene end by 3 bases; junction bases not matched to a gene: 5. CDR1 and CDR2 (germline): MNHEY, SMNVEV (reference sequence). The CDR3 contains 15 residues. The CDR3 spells CASSYGTSGIYEQYF. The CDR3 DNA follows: TGTGCCAGCAGTTACGGGACTAGCGGTATCTACGAGCAGTACTTC.

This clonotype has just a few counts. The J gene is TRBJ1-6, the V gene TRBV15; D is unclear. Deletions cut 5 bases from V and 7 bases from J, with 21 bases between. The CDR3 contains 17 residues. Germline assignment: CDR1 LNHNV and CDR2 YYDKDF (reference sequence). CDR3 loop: CATSWGPGRTGNSPLHF. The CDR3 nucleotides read TGTGCCACCAGCTGGGGTCCGGGGAGGACGGGAAATTCACCCCTCCACTTT.

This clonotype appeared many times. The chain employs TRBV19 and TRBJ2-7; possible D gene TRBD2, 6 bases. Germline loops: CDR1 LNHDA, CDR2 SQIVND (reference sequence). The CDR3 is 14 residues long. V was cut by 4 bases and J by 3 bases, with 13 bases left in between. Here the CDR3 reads CASSSWDSVYEQYF. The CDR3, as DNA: TGTGCCAGTAGTAGCTGGGACTCGGTCTACGAGCAGTACTTC.

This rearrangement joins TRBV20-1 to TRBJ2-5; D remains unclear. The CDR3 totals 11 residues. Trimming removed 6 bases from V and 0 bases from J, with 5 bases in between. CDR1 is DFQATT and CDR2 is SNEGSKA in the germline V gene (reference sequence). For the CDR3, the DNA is TGCAGTGCGGAGAACCAAGAGACCCAGTACTTC. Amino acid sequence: CSAENQETQYF.

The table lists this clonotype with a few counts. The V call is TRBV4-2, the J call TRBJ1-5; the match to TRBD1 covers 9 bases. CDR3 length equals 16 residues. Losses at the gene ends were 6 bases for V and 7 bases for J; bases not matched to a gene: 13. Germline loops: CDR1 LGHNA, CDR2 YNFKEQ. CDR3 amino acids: CASSPGDRAKLQPQHF. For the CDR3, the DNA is TGTGCCAGCAGTCCCGGGGACAGGGCAAAGTTACAGCCCCAGCATTTT.

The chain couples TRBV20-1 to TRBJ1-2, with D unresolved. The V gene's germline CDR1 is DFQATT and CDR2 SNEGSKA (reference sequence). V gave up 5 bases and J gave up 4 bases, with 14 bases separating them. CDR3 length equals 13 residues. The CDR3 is CSALREEGYGYTF. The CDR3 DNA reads TGCAGTGCTCTACGTGAGGAGGGCTATGGCTACACCTTC.

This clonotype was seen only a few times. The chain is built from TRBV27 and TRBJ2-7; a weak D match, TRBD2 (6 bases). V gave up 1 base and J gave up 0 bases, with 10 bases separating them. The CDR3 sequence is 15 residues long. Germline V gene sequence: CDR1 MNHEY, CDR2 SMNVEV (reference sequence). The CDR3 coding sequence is TGTGCCAGCAGTTTATTGGGACTCCACTCCTACGAGCAGTACTTC. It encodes CASSLLGLHSYEQYF.